This T cell receptor (beta chain) was documented in a study of cytomegalovirus exposure and HLA in healthy donors. Study as a whole: Earlier results showed approximately 110 million unique TCR beta sequences derived from approximately 170 million T cells.

The PCR employed 60 Vbeta primers together with 13 Jbeta primers. Per the authors' pipeline: Roughly 10 million shared chains were among approximately 87 million unique TCR beta chains counted in a later analysis. TCRdb's copy holds only in-frame clones and misses some; the assay was immunoSEQ multiplex PCR. That table furnishes V, J and clone size, whereas the DNA furnished D and trimming. The table has some 80,000 clones, around 76% seen once; the top ten hold less than 2%. The CDR3 length is 15 residues. Trimming pared 4 bases from V and 2 bases from J, leaving 15 bases between. Looked up from germline, CDR1 is SGDLS and CDR2 is YYNGEE.

The chain joins TRBV9 to TRBJ2-5; perhaps TRBD1 as D (6 bases). The specimen sequenced was PBMCs. The receptor comes from a man aged 40-55 years in good health and CMV-seronegative. CDR3 in amino acids: CASSKTGGLQETQYF. CDR3 sequence (DNA): TGTGCCAGCAGCAAGACAGGAGGCTTGCAAGAGACCCAGTACTTC. Based on the CDR3 plus reference TRBV9 and TRBJ2-5, the full variable domain is DSGVTQTPKHLITATGQRVTLRCSPRSGDLSVYWYQQSLDQGLQFLIQYYNGEERAKGNILERFSAQQFPDLHSELNLSSLELGDSALYFCASSKTGGLQETQYFGPGTRLLVL.